These 32 T cell receptor beta chains share one sample of origin, sequenced in a study of T cells in localized non-small cell lung cancer. This table comes from immunoSEQ multiplex PCR, and its TCRdb copy is limited to in-frame clones, with some not included. The sample records more than 7,500 clones, around 90% being singletons. The starting material was peripheral blood, obtained before any cancer treatment. These receptors all come from a woman aged 35-70 years with stage I squamous cell lung carcinoma.

The rearrangement uses TRBV27 and TRBJ2-2; possible D gene TRBD1, 5 bases. There are 15 residues in the CDR3. The V and J ends lost 3 bases and 2 bases respectively, with 10 bases between them. CDR1 and CDR2 from the germline V gene are MNHEY and SMNVEV (reference sequence). The CDR3 loop is CASSFNTGNTGELFF. The CDR3 nucleotides read TGTGCCAGCAGTTTTAACACAGGAAACACCGGGGAGCTGTTTTTT.

This rearrangement joins TRBV7-3 to TRBJ1-2; 8 nucleotides line up with TRBD1. Looked up from germline, CDR1 is SGHTA and CDR2 is FQGTGA. The CDR3 runs 16 residues. The J segment lost 3 bases and the V segment lost 3 bases, leaving 9 bases of the junction unmatched. DNA of the CDR3: TGTGCCAGCAGCTTGAGGACAGGGTTTACGGACTATGGCTACACCTTC. Its protein is CASSLRTGFTDYGYTF.

This clone was seen only once. The chain has TRBV5-1 and TRBJ2-1; D not certain. Germline CDR1 is SGHRS and CDR2 is YFSETQ. The CDR3 has 15 residues. The V gene lost 4 bases and the J gene lost 3 bases, with 14 bases spanning the gap. For the CDR3, the DNA is TGCGCCAGCAGCCCCGACGTGACCCGCTACAATGAGCAGTTCTTC. Its protein is CASSPDVTRYNEQFF.

This rearrangement joins TRBV14 to TRBJ1-6; no definite D call. This CDR3 is 15 amino acids long. Germline V gene data show CDR1 as SGHDN and CDR2 as FVKESK. Deletions cut 2 bases from V and 6 bases from J, with 11 bases between. The DNA for the CDR3 is TGTGCCAGCAGCCAAAGACCGGGTGGTAATTCACCCCTCCACTTT. It codes for CASSQRPGGNSPLHF.

Regarding this clone: A junction boundary mismatches the germline segment, possibly from a read error. The chain carries TRBV2 and TRBJ2-1; D is unclear. This CDR3 comprises 15 residues. Germline values: CDR1 SNHLY, CDR2 FYNNEI. The CDR3 coding sequence is TGTGCCAGCAGTGTATGGCTTGGCCTTAAAAGTACGTGGGTCTTC. Amino acids: CASSVWLGLKSTWVF. The full variable domain, its missing parts supplied by reference TRBV2 and TRBJ2-1, is EPEVTQTPSHQVTQMGQEVILRCVPISNHLYFYWYRQILGQKVEFLVSFYNNEISEKSEIFDDQFSVERPDGSNFTLKIRSTKLEDSAMYFCASSVWLGLKSTWVFGPGTRLTVL.

V usage is TRBV15 and J usage is TRBJ1-1; D remains unclear. Germline CDR1 and CDR2: LNHNV and YYDKDF (reference sequence). This CDR3 has 12 residues. V was pared by 0 bases and J by 6 bases, with 5 bases between. The CDR3 is CATSRDRAEAFF. The CDR3 coding sequence is TGTGCCACCAGCAGAGATCGCGCTGAAGCTTTCTTT.

This clone was seen once. This chain connects TRBV7-2 to TRBJ1-2, with D possibly being TRBD1 (5 bases). The V end lost 7 bases, the J end lost 8 bases, and 14 bases lay between the germline ends. Germline CDR1 and CDR2: SGHTA and FQGNSA. The CDR3 is made up of 12 amino acids. CDR3 in amino acids: CASTRWGEGYTF. CDR3 coding DNA: TGTGCCAGCACCAGGTGGGGCGAAGGCTACACCTTC.

The chain carries TRBV9 and TRBJ1-2, with 9 bases lining up with TRBD1. Unmatched junction bases numbered 3, after V lost 3 bases and J lost 0 bases. This CDR3 has 15 amino acids. CDR1 is SGDLS and CDR2 is YYNGEE in the germline V gene. The CDR3 loop reads CASSAGTGTNYGYTF. The CDR3 nucleotides are TGTGCCAGCAGCGCTGGGACAGGGACTAACTATGGCTACACCTTC. The entire variable domain, with the rest obtained from reference TRBV9 and TRBJ1-2, is as follows: DSGVTQTPKHLITATGQRVTLRCSPRSGDLSVYWYQQSLDQGLQFLIQYYNGEERAKGNILERFSAQQFPDLHSELNLSSLELGDSALYFCASSAGTGTNYGYTFGSGTRLTVV.

This chain uses TRBV5-1 with TRBJ2-3; 8 positions agree with TRBD2. This CDR3 has 15 amino acids. In germline, CDR1 is SGHRS, CDR2 YFSETQ. The V segment lost 4 bases and the J segment 5 bases; nucleotides outside the gene matches: 9. CDR3 DNA: TGCGCCAGCAGCCTAGGAAAGACTAGCGTAGATACGCAGTATTTT. Its protein is CASSLGKTSVDTQYF.

This clone came up a few times. This rearrangement joins TRBV9 to TRBJ1-1, with D hard to call. Per germline, CDR1 SGDLS and CDR2 YYNGEE. This CDR3 contains 13 residues. Trimming cost V 4 bases and J 4 bases, with 11 bases left between them. CDR3 bases: TGTGCCAGCAGCCCCGTGGAGGGCACTGAAGCTTTCTTT. Its protein is CASSPVEGTEAFF. Complete variable domain (other parts from reference TRBV9 and TRBJ1-1): DSGVTQTPKHLITATGQRVTLRCSPRSGDLSVYWYQQSLDQGLQFLIQYYNGEERAKGNILERFSAQQFPDLHSELNLSSLELGDSALYFCASSPVEGTEAFFGQGTRLTVV.

This chain links TRBV2 with TRBJ1-5, with 8 bases identical to TRBD1. This CDR3 contains 14 residues. Trimming took 6 bases from V and 3 from J; bases not matched to a gene: 4. Looked up from germline, CDR1 is SNHLY and CDR2 is FYNNEI. CDR3 amino acids: CASSYRGINQPQHF. The CDR3 DNA follows: TGTGCCAGCAGCTACAGGGGGATCAATCAGCCCCAGCATTTT. Full variable domain (remainder filled in from reference TRBV2 and TRBJ1-5): EPEVTQTPSHQVTQMGQEVILRCVPISNHLYFYWYRQILGQKVEFLVSFYNNEISEKSEIFDDQFSVERPDGSNFTLKIRSTKLEDSAMYFCASSYRGINQPQHFGDGTRLSIL.

The gene calls are TRBV5-1 and TRBJ2-7; 7 bases are a match to TRBD1. The V segment lost 0 bases and the J segment 2 bases; nucleotides outside the gene matches: 5. CDR3 size: 15 residues. Germline values: CDR1 SGHRS, CDR2 YFSETQ. For the CDR3, the DNA is TGCGCCAGCAGCTTGGGACAGGGTCGTCCCTACGAGCAGTACTTC. Amino acids: CASSLGQGRPYEQYF. The variable domain in full, completed from reference TRBV5-1 and TRBJ2-7, reads KAGVTQTPRYLIKTRGQQVTLSCSPISGHRSVSWYQQTPGQGLQFLFEYFSETQRNKGNFPGRFSGRQFSNSRSEMNVSTLELGDSALYLCASSLGQGRPYEQYFGPGTRLTVT.

This chain links TRBV2 with TRBJ1-5; D gene unclear. V was trimmed by 6 bases and J by 9 bases, leaving 18 bases between them. The V gene's germline CDR1 is SNHLY and CDR2 FYNNEI. This CDR3 region has 14 residues. In DNA, the CDR3 is TGTGCCAGCAGCCTCAAGGGTCCCCTGGCGCCCCAGCATTTT. Translation: CASSLKGPLAPQHF.

V usage is TRBV27 and J usage is TRBJ2-1; 11 positions match TRBD2. The J segment lost 4 bases and the V segment lost 4 bases, leaving 0 bases of the junction unmatched. Germline values: CDR1 MNHEY, CDR2 SMNVEV (reference sequence). The length of the CDR3 is 14 residues. This CDR3 reads CASSSSGGYNEQFF. The CDR3 nucleotides read TGTGCCAGCAGTTCTAGCGGGGGGTACAATGAGCAGTTCTTC.

This clone showed up just a few times. The chain uses TRBV5-1 and TRBJ1-1; TRBD1 is a possible D gene (5 bases). V was pared by 4 bases and J by 0 bases, with 10 bases between. This CDR3 spans 14 amino acids. Germline values: CDR1 SGHRS, CDR2 YFSETQ. The CDR3 DNA sequence: TGCGCCAGCAGCCTGCAGACAGTGAACACTGAAGCTTTCTTT. Its protein product is CASSLQTVNTEAFF.

This sequence joins TRBV11-3 and TRBJ2-5; 10 positions agree with TRBD1. This CDR3 contains 15 residues. V shed 5 bases and J 4 bases; nucleotides not matched to a gene: 7. Germline V gene sequence: CDR1 SGHNT, CDR2 YENEEA. This CDR3 reads CASSPGQGVRETQYF. CDR3 coding DNA: TGTGCCAGCAGCCCCGGACAGGGGGTAAGAGAGACCCAGTACTTC.

The chain employs TRBV2 and TRBJ2-3; D is perhaps TRBD2 (6 bases). Trimming removed 9 bases from V and 0 bases from J, with 28 bases in between. Germline V gene data show CDR1 as SNHLY and CDR2 as FYNNEI. The CDR3 has 19 amino acids. The CDR3 here is CASWGLQTYRDSSTDTQYF. Here the CDR3 DNA reads TGTGCCAGTTGGGGTCTACAAACTTACCGGGACTCAAGCACAGATACGCAGTATTTT.

The V gene is TRBV30, the J gene TRBJ1-2; 7 positions match TRBD1. The CDR3 consists of 15 residues. Per the germline V gene, CDR1 is GTSNPN and CDR2 is SVGIG (reference sequence). With 5 bases clipped from V and 6 bases from J, the junction kept 15 bases outside the gene matches. CDR3 protein: CAWGDPDRENHGYTF. In nucleotides, the CDR3 is TGTGCCTGGGGTGATCCCGACAGGGAGAACCATGGCTACACCTTC.

The chain recombines TRBV7-2 with TRBJ2-7; 13 positions agree with TRBD2. After removal of 5 bases from V and 3 bases from J, the junction contained 1 base not matched to a gene. The germline V gene encodes CDR1 SGHTA and CDR2 FQGNSA. This CDR3 contains 14 residues. The CDR3 sequence: CASSGTSGDYEQYF. The CDR3 region has the DNA TGTGCCAGCAGCGGGACTAGCGGGGACTACGAGCAGTACTTC.

The gene calls are TRBV7-2 and TRBJ2-7; D is unclear. There are 17 residues in the CDR3. Germline CDR1 and CDR2: SGHTA and FQGNSA. V lost 1 base, J lost 6 bases, and 22 bases lay in between. The CDR3 loop reads CASSLGGPRSPVSEQYF. The CDR3 bases are TGTGCCAGCAGCTTAGGCGGACCTAGGTCTCCCGTGAGCGAGCAGTACTTC.

The chain employs TRBV6-5 and TRBJ1-2, with 9 positions matching TRBD1. The germline gives CDR1 MNHEY, CDR2 SVGAGI. CDR3 length equals 15 residues. J was trimmed by 1 base and V by 2 bases; bases with no gene match: 2. The CDR3 nucleotides read TGTGCCAGCAGTTACCAGGGACAGGGTAACTATGGCTACACCTTC. This codes for CASSYQGQGNYGYTF.

The chain is built from TRBV9 and TRBJ2-4, with TRBD1 as a possible D gene (5 bases). The CDR3 is made up of 18 amino acids. The V and J ends lost 0 bases and 0 bases respectively, with 16 bases between them. Germline CDR1 SGDLS, CDR2 YYNGEE. CDR3: CASSVGGVGQSAKNIQYF. The CDR3 bases are TGTGCCAGCAGCGTAGGGGGCGTTGGCCAATCAGCCAAAAACATTCAGTACTTC.

This sequence joins TRBV7-9 and TRBJ2-1, with D maybe TRBD2 (5 bases). CDR3 length equals 13 residues. V dropped 4 bases and J dropped 8 bases, with 12 bases sitting between them. CDR1 and CDR2 from the germline V gene are SEHNR and FQNEAQ (reference sequence). The CDR3 sequence: CASSSPGVYEQFF. The CDR3 DNA sequence: TGTGCCAGCAGCTCCCCCGGGGTTTATGAGCAGTTCTTC.

The rearrangement uses TRBV7-2 and TRBJ2-3; D may be TRBD1 (6 bases). Trimming took 4 bases from V and 1 from J, leaving 9 bases between them. CDR1 is SGHTA, CDR2 FQGNSA, per germline. The CDR3 runs to 14 residues. Here the CDR3 DNA reads TGTGCCAGCAGCTCATACAGGGGCACAGATACGCAGTATTTT. It codes for CASSSYRGTDTQYF. The complete variable domain, with remaining parts taken from reference TRBV7-2 and TRBJ2-3, reads GAGVSQSPSNKVTEKGKDVELRCDPISGHTALYWYRQSLGQGLEFLIYFQGNSAPDKSGLPSDRFSAERTGGSVSTLTIQRTQQEDSAVYLCASSSYRGTDTQYFGPGTRLTVL.

The rearrangement joins TRBV6-6 to TRBJ1-5; 9 bases align to TRBD1. J was trimmed by 5 bases and V by 6 bases; bases with no gene match: 5. Per germline, CDR1 MNHNY and CDR2 SVGAGI (reference sequence). The CDR3 contains 14 residues. CDR3 coding DNA: TGTGCCAGCAGATACAGGGGGCATCATCAGCCCCAGCATTTT. Translation gives CASRYRGHHQPQHF.

This clone was counted a single time. The chain combines TRBV6-1 with TRBJ2-3; 10 bases line up with TRBD2. The CDR3 totals 15 residues. With 2 bases clipped from V and 4 bases from J, the junction kept 3 bases outside the gene matches. Germline loops: CDR1 MNHNS, CDR2 SASEGT. CDR3 nucleotides: TGTGCCAGCAGTGAACCTAGCGGGGGTGCAGATACGCAGTATTTT. This sequence encodes CASSEPSGGADTQYF.

The V and J genes are TRBV18 and TRBJ2-2; D gene unclear. V lost 1 base and J 5 bases, leaving 5 bases between the germline ends. The CDR3 spans 13 residues. The germline V gene encodes CDR1 KGHSH and CDR2 LQKENI. This CDR3 is CASSPQGTGELFF. In DNA form, the CDR3 reads TGTGCCAGCTCACCACAGGGAACCGGGGAGCTGTTTTTT. Together with reference TRBV18 and TRBJ2-2, the CDR3 gives the full variable domain: NAGVMQNPRHLVRRRGQEARLRCSPMKGHSHVYWYRQLPEEGLKFMVYLQKENIIDESGMPKERFSAEFPKEGPSILRIQQVVRGDSAAYFCASSPQGTGELFFGEGSRLTVL.

This chain links TRBV19 with TRBJ1-3; D not resolved. Germline V CDR1 and CDR2: LNHDA, SQIVND (reference sequence). The CDR3 covers 15 residues. The V gene lost 2 bases and the J gene lost 0 bases, with 8 bases spanning the gap. The CDR3 nucleotides are TGTGCCAGTAGTATATCTGCAAACTCTGGAAACACCATATATTTT. Protein sequence: CASSISANSGNTIYF.

V is TRBV19 and J is TRBJ2-2; 7 bases match TRBD2. Germline V lookup: CDR1 LNHDA, CDR2 SQIVND (reference sequence). J gave up 5 bases and V 5 bases, and 2 bases lay outside the gene matches. This CDR3 comprises 13 residues. CDR3 bases: TGTGCCAGTAGTTCGGGGGGAACCGGGGAGCTGTTTTTT. It codes for CASSSGGTGELFF.

The V and J genes are TRBV7-9 and TRBJ2-5, with 9 positions matching TRBD2. V lost 3 bases, J lost 1 base, and 3 bases stayed unmatched. Germline lookup yields CDR1 SEHNR and CDR2 FQNEAQ (reference sequence). The CDR3 has 15 residues. The chain's CDR3 is CASSFAGGTQETQYF. In DNA form, the CDR3 reads TGTGCCAGCAGCTTTGCGGGGGGGACCCAAGAGACCCAGTACTTC.

This clone was detected only once. The chain joins TRBV6-1 to TRBJ2-1; D possibly uses TRBD1 or TRBD2 (5 bases each). The CDR3 loop spans 15 amino acids. The V gene's germline CDR1 is MNHNS and CDR2 SASEGT. Trimming removed 3 bases at V and 9 bases at J, with 18 bases between. CDR3 nucleotide sequence: TGTGCCAGCAGTGACTTATACGGGGCGGTCGGTGAGCAGTTCTTC. This encodes CASSDLYGAVGEQFF.

The chain uses TRBV7-2 and TRBJ1-1; D perhaps matches TRBD1 (6 bases). In germline, CDR1 is SGHTA, CDR2 FQGNSA. The V end was cut by 4 bases, the J end by 1 base, with 13 bases between. This CDR3 is 15 amino acids long. CDR3 sequence reads: CASSSPDRKNTEAFF. CDR3 sequence (DNA): TGTGCCAGCAGCTCCCCGGACAGAAAGAACACTGAAGCTTTCTTT.